This record looks at one TCR beta chain sequence and its context. Its matching antigen is unknown. The assay was immunoSEQ multiplex PCR, and TCRdb's table has in-frame clones only and misses some. This sample has more than 400,000 clones, with roughly 95% found just once. This sample was taken from a study of shared clonotypes between healthy human individuals. This CDR3 is built from 18 residues. Germline V gene data show CDR1 as LNHDA and CDR2 as SQIVND (reference sequence). Losses at the gene ends were 5 bases for V and 6 bases for J; bases not matched to a gene: 16. CD45RA+ naive and CD45RA-negative memory subsets were separated from CD4+ cells. Study observations and caveats: Since donors were few, the genetic and exposure-history diversity represented was limited.

The sequence was collected from a woman aged 25 to 39 in good health. The sample taken for sequencing was naive CD4+ T cells sorted from blood. Subset meaning: CD45RA+ positively selected. This chain connects TRBV19 to TRBJ2-1, with 10 bases identical to TRBD2. The CDR3 loop reads CASSVPRPLAGEFNEQFF. The CDR3 DNA is TGTGCCAGTAGTGTCCCTCGACCTCTAGCGGGAGAGTTCAATGAGCAGTTCTTC.